This entry concerns a single TCR beta chain. The sample holds a few counts of this clonotype. Its cognate antigen has yet to be identified. No much larger clonotype is one base removed from it; base qualities were not supplied. The library was produced with 5' RACE. Sequenced using an Illumina HiSeq 2000. Template switching introduced a universal primer binding site; the final cDNA contained a unique molecular identifier, enabling accurate counting of TCR cDNA molecules. Specific primers in the conserved constant-segment region were used to synthesize first-strand cDNA for TCR alpha and beta chains. To control for contamination, every cDNA library carried two barcodes: a SMART-Mk sample barcode plus Illumina barcodes. TruSeq adapter sequences along with Illumina sample barcodes were introduced in two successive PCR steps. The TCR alpha and beta cDNA libraries were sequenced on the Illumina HiSeq platform using custom primers. Concerning the study's data processing: Raw reads were processed with MiGEC to extract unique molecular identifiers, and MiXCR was used to determine CDR3 positions. For each individual, recombination models were inferred using an EM algorithm with the repgenHMM and IGoR tools. Shared clonotype analysis was performed with the tcR package in R, normalizing sharing by the product of cloneset sizes. To study raw recombination without the effects of thymic and clonal selection, out-of-frame nonproductive sequences were analyzed. The public reads were reanalyzed by TCRdb: fastp trimming at Q25, MiXCR alignment, in-frame beta chains only. Identical CDR3 protein sequences are pooled into one entry, listed with their most common genes and DNA. These V and J calls originate from TCRdb's pipeline instead of the authors' own analysis. The table for this sample lists fewer than 800,000 distinct CDR3 sequences; roughly 6.6% of them were counted only once. Around 1.6% of the sample belongs to the ten largest clones.

The data were taken from a study of identical twins (TCRdb year 2016). About the investigation overall: The study deep-sequenced TCR alpha and beta repertoires from monozygotic twins, unrelated adults of various ages and cord blood to test whether fetal clonotypes persist. Replicate twin experiments were performed at different times using different library preparation protocols to rule out contamination. The study at large found these results: Out-of-frame TCR alpha sharing in monozygotic twins was systematically underestimated by recombination models, whereas sharing between unrelated individuals was in agreement with the recombination models. Abundant cord blood beta clonotypes carried fewer insertions; young adult naive repertoires showed a weaker similar trend, while memory repertoires showed none. Conclusions relied on cross-sectional statistical analysis, since the same donors could not be followed over many years. Compared with coincidental sharing between unrelated individuals, out-of-frame TCR alpha sequences shared between twins had an excess of sequences with low generation probability. Zero-insertion analyses could be partly confounded by invariant T cells such as MAIT and iNKT, though diverse VJ usage argued against such confounding for most clonotypes. The excess sharing between twins in beta out-of-frame sequences was weaker because fewer shared sequences reduced the signal-to-noise ratio.

Only healthy Caucasian donors were included. Three pairs of female monozygotic twins, all aged roughly 18 to 29 years, made up the twin cohort. RNA for TCR libraries was isolated from peripheral blood mononuclear cells. The same data also contributed to another study, on yellow fever vaccine responses in identical twins. As the second study states: The authors reported that the T cell response to vaccination in identical twins appeared partly convergent and partly personalized. Focusing on identical twins, the study followed the T cell clones that responded to the vaccine, and did so with precision.

Sample: PBMCs. The sequence was obtained from a woman between 18 and 29 years old in good health.

The sequenced DNA is TGTGCCAGCAGTCCCAGCGGCCTGCACTACGAGCAGTACTTC. The resulting protein is CASSPSGLHYEQYF. The chain links TRBV27 with TRBJ2-7; possibly the D gene is TRBD2, per 5 matching bases. V loses 5 bases, J loses 3 bases, and the germline ends lie 14 bases apart. Per the germline V gene (reference sequence), MNHEY is the CDR1 and SMNVEV is the CDR2. Spanning cysteine to phenylalanine, the CDR3 consists of 14 amino acids. Left in the record is the CDR3 DNA by itself, 42 bases read in frame from the first base.